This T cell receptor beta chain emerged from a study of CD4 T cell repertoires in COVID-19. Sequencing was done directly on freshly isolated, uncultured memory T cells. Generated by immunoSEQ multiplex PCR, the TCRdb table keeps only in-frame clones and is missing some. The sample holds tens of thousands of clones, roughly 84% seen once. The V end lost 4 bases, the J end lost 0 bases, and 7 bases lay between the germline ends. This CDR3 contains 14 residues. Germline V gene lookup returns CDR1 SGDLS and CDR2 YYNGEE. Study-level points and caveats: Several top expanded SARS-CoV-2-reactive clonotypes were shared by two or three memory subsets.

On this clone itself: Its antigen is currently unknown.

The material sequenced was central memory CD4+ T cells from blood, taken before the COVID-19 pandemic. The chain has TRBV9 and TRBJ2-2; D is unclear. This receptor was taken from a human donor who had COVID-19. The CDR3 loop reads CASSPRTNTGELFF. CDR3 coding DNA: TGTGCCAGCAGCCCGAGAACGAACACCGGGGAGCTGTTTTTT.